This T cell receptor (beta chain) emerged from a study of T cells in Graves' hyperthyroidism and ophthalmopathy. V shed 6 bases and J shed 6 bases, with 12 bases lying between them. The CDR3 totals 13 residues. The germline V gene encodes CDR1 MNHNS and CDR2 SASEGT. Findings and caveats of the study: Blood samples included most of the expanded thyroid clonotypes exceeding 0.001.

Researchers amplified the TCR beta CDR3 regions from RNA transcripts. HTBI primers were the set used in a first-round RT-PCR of the TCR CDR3. TCRdb reprocessed the multiplex PCR reads with MiXCR, giving one entry per CDR3 protein. The data hold hundreds of thousands of distinct CDR3 sequences, with about 25% observed a single time. This clonotype was seen many times. Its antigen is undetermined. Sampled blood dates from first hyperthyroidism diagnosis, and it precedes any ophthalmopathy symptoms. This receptor was identified in a man in his forties or fifties with Graves' hyperthyroidism that later progressed to Graves' ophthalmopathy. Material for sequencing was blood. This chain links TRBV6-1 with TRBJ2-4, with D perhaps TRBD1 (6 bases). The CDR3 is CASSTGRINIQYF. CDR3 coding DNA: TGTGCCAGCAGCACAGGGCGGATAAACATTCAGTACTTC.